This is a list of T cell receptor beta chains from one sample in a study of T cells in Graves' hyperthyroidism and ophthalmopathy. TCRdb itself ran the multiplex PCR reads through MiXCR, one entry per CDR3 protein. The table has about 260,000 distinct CDR3 sequences, about 17% seen once. Sequenced: blood. Receptor source: a woman aged 18-29 years with Graves' ophthalmopathy. CDR3s include the opening cysteine and the closing phenylalanine or tryptophan. A D gene is named only where the DNA matches it firmly. Size is stated for part of the rows, as once, few or many counts, or as a class when the clone is expanded.

abundance: .; len: 15; v_gene: TRBV6-1; j_gene: TRBJ2-3; d_gene: .; CDR3nt: TGTGCCAGCAGTTCTCAGGGGACTAGCACAGATACGCAGTATTTT; CDR3aa: CASSSQGTSTDTQYF
abundance: many; len: 14; v_gene: TRBV6-2/TRBV6-3; j_gene: TRBJ2-7; d_gene: .; CDR3nt: TGTGCCAGCAGTTCCAGGTGGCAGCCCAACGAGCAGTACTTC; CDR3aa: CASSSRWQPNEQYF
abundance: many; len: 15; v_gene: TRBV10-2; j_gene: TRBJ2-3; d_gene: TRBD2; CDR3nt: TGCGCCAGCAGTGAGAGCCTAGCGGGAGGAGATACGCAGTATTTT; CDR3aa: CASSESLAGGDTQYF
abundance: many; len: 15; v_gene: TRBV10-2; j_gene: TRBJ2-7; d_gene: .; CDR3nt: TGCGCCAGCAGTGACGTTATGGGGATGGGTTACGAGCAGTACTTC; CDR3aa: CASSDVMGMGYEQYF
abundance: .; len: 13; v_gene: TRBV11-2; j_gene: TRBJ1-2; d_gene: .; CDR3nt: TGTGCCAGCAGCTTAGTGTTTGGCTATGGCTACACCTTC; CDR3aa: CASSLVFGYGYTF
abundance: many; len: 17; v_gene: TRBV12-3/TRBV12-4; j_gene: TRBJ2-1; d_gene: TRBD2; CDR3nt: TGTGCCAGCAGTGGGACTAGCGGGGGCCTCTCCTACAATGAGCAGTTCTTC; CDR3aa: CASSGTSGGLSYNEQFF
abundance: .; len: 15; v_gene: TRBV7-2; j_gene: TRBJ2-7; d_gene: TRBD2; CDR3nt: TGTGCCAGCAGCGTTACCGGGACTAGCGGGTACGAGCAGTACTTC; CDR3aa: CASSVTGTSGYEQYF
abundance: many; len: 14; v_gene: TRBV6-6; j_gene: TRBJ1-4; d_gene: .; CDR3nt: TGTGCCAGCAGTTACTCGGGGGCAGAAGGAAAACTGTTTTTT; CDR3aa: CASSYSGAEGKLFF
abundance: .; len: 18; v_gene: TRBV5-1; j_gene: TRBJ2-5; d_gene: TRBD1; CDR3nt: TGCGCCAGCAGCTTCCGGGATGGCAGGGGGCCGGTGACCGAGACCCAGTACTTC; CDR3aa: CASSFRDGRGPVTETQYF
abundance: .; len: 13; v_gene: TRBV10-3; j_gene: TRBJ2-7; d_gene: .; CDR3nt: TGTGCCAGCAGTTTCCACGGCTCCTACGAGCAGTACTTC; CDR3aa: CASSFHGSYEQYF
abundance: many; len: 16; v_gene: TRBV7-9; j_gene: TRBJ2-1; d_gene: .; CDR3nt: TGTGCCAGCAGCTCAGGGACCTTTGGCTCCTACAATGAGCAGTTCTTC; CDR3aa: CASSSGTFGSYNEQFF
abundance: many; len: 12; v_gene: TRBV6-1; j_gene: TRBJ1-2; d_gene: .; CDR3nt: TGTGCCAGCAACATTATGGGGGATGGCTACACCTTC; CDR3aa: CASNIMGDGYTF
abundance: many; len: 12; v_gene: TRBV27; j_gene: TRBJ1-5; d_gene: .; CDR3nt: TGTGCCAGCAGCTCCTGGGGAGGGCCCCAGCATTTT; CDR3aa: CASSSWGGPQHF